This TCR beta chain emerged from a study of neurological immune-mediated disorders. Whole-study results and caveats: Private repertoires in all groups were suggested by the finding that expanded clones across subjects shared no CDR3 amino acid sequences.

Germline V lookup: CDR1 SSHAT, CDR2 FNYEAQ (reference sequence). This CDR3 is built from 13 residues. There are many counts of this clonotype. Its specificity is not known. One junction end does not reproduce the germline sequence, and a read error may be involved. TCRdb reprocessed the 5' RACE reads with MiXCR, giving one entry per CDR3 protein. The sample lists 40,000 to 55,000 distinct CDR3 sequences; just under 6% were seen once. The rearrangement joins TRBV7-7 to TRBJ2-2; D gene unclear. Material for sequencing was CD4+ T cells from blood. This receptor was identified in a young woman with multiple sclerosis. In nucleotides, the CDR3 is TGTGCTAGCAAGGAAGCCGACACCGGGGAGCTGTTTTTT. Its protein is CASKEADTGELFF.